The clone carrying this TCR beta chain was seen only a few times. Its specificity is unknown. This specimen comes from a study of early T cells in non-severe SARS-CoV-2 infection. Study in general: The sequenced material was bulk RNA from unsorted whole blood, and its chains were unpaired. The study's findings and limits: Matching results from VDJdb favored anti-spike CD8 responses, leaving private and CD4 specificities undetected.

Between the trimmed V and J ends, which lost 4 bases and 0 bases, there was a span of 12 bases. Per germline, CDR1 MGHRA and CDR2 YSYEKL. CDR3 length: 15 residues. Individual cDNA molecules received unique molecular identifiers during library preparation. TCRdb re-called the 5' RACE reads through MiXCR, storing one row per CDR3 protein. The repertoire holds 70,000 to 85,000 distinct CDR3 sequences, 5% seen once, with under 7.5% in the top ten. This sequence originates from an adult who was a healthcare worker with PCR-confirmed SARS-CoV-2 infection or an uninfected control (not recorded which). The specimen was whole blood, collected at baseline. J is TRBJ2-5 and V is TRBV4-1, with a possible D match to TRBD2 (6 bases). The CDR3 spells CASSRSRLDQETQYF. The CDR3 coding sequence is TGCGCCAGCAGCCGATCCAGACTAGACCAAGAGACCCAGTACTTC.